This T cell receptor beta chain was sequenced in a study of blood T cell repertoires in COVID-19. Study overall: The origin of the acute and convalescent COVID-19 samples was the United States, Italy and Spain. The cDNA or gDNA used as material had been derived from T cells, B-cell-depleted T cells, or PBMCs.

Assay used: immunoSEQ multiplex PCR; TCRdb lists only in-frame clones, some missing. The sample records around 85,000 clones, around 89% being singletons. Participants, 18 to 89 years old, spanned around 25 US areas. Cohort allocation depended upon clinical history that participants reported. Trimming at V came to 3 bases and at J to 6 bases, leaving 5 bases not matched to a gene. Germline CDR1 and CDR2: KGHSH and LQKENI. This CDR3 is 14 amino acids long. V gene TRBV18 combines with J gene TRBJ2-7; 10 bases are shared with TRBD1. Sequences were obtained from PBMCs or T cells enriched from blood (not recorded which). This receptor was identified in a woman between 50 and 59 years old with acute COVID-19. CDR3 sequence reads: CASSPGQGIGEQYF. CDR3 sequence (DNA): TGTGCCAGCTCACCGGGACAGGGGATCGGCGAGCAGTACTTC. Combining the CDR3 with reference TRBV18 and TRBJ2-7 gives the whole variable domain NAGVMQNPRHLVRRRGQEARLRCSPMKGHSHVYWYRQLPEEGLKFMVYLQKENIIDESGMPKERFSAEFPKEGPSILRIQQVVRGDSAAYFCASSPGQGIGEQYFGPGTRLTVT.